Below are 26 T cell receptor beta chains sequenced from a single sample in a study of blood T cell repertoires in COVID-19. Assay: immunoSEQ multiplex PCR; the TCRdb copy retains only in-frame clones and omits some. The data contain fewer than 500,000 clones, approximately 90% of them singletons. The sequencing input was PBMCs or T cells enriched from blood (not recorded which). The receptor source for this set is a man aged 25 to 40 who had recovered from COVID-19.

V and J are TRBV6-2 or TRBV6-3 and TRBJ2-7; the D gene is possibly TRBD1 (6 bases). The CDR3 totals 15 residues. Germline loops: CDR1 MNHEY, CDR2 SVGEGT. With 5 bases removed from V and 9 bases from J, the gap between germline ends came to 23 bases. Here the CDR3 DNA reads TGTGCCAGCAGTCACGAGACAGGAGAGTCGTCGAGGCAGTACTTC. The encoded protein is CASSHETGESSRQYF.

The V call is TRBV11-2, the J call TRBJ1-4, with 8 nucleotides matching TRBD1. There are 15 residues in the CDR3. V was clipped by 1 base and J by 5 bases; unmatched bases: 3. The germline V gene encodes CDR1 SGHAT and CDR2 FQNNGV. The CDR3 DNA reads TGTGCCAGCAGCTTAGCCCCAGGGGGCAATGAAAAACTGTTTTTT. It codes for CASSLAPGGNEKLFF.

Remarks on this clone: This sample includes further DNA sequences coding for the same CDR3. The V and J genes are TRBV29-1 and TRBJ2-7; 10 bases fit TRBD1. This CDR3 comprises 13 residues. The germline V gene has CDR1 SQVTM and CDR2 ANQGSEA. J lost 3 bases, V lost 5 bases, and 4 bases had no gene match. CDR3 protein: CSVPGQGIYEQYF. The DNA of the CDR3 is TGCAGCGTTCCGGGACAGGGGATCTACGAGCAGTACTTC.

The chain carries TRBV3-1 (or the pseudogene TRBV3-2) and TRBJ2-3; D may be TRBD2 (5 bases). CDR3 length: 14 amino acids. From germline, CDR1 is LGHDT and CDR2 YNNKEL (reference sequence). Trimming stripped 2 bases from V and 6 bases from J, with 12 bases between. The CDR3 sequence is CASSQIDGGDTQYF. The CDR3 nucleotides read TGTGCCAGCAGCCAAATAGATGGAGGCGATACGCAGTATTTT.

This clone showed up just once. Different DNA sequences within this sample yield the same CDR3. The chain is built from TRBV3-1 (or the pseudogene TRBV3-2) and TRBJ2-7; 9 nucleotides agree with TRBD2. Germline V CDR1 and CDR2: LGHDT, YNNKEL (reference sequence). The junction had 7 bases not matched to a gene; V was cut back by 1 base and J by 3 bases. This CDR3 is 16 amino acids long. The CDR3 protein is CASSQGGSGRIYEQYF. Here the CDR3 DNA reads TGTGCCAGCAGCCAAGGGGGTAGCGGGAGAATCTACGAGCAGTACTTC.

J is TRBJ2-5 and V is TRBV13; perhaps TRBD2 as D (6 bases). Per the germline V gene, CDR1 is PRHDT and CDR2 is FYEKMQ (reference sequence). V shed 3 bases and J shed 7 bases, with 15 bases lying between them. The CDR3 is 14 residues long. The CDR3 reads CASSFRSGSRTQYF. In nucleotides, the CDR3 is TGTGCCAGCAGCTTCCGTAGCGGATCTAGGACCCAGTACTTC.

The rearrangement links TRBV4-2 to TRBJ1-1; no definite D call. Germline V CDR1 and CDR2: LGHNA, YNFKEQ. V was cut by 0 bases and J by 1 base, with 9 bases left in between. The length of the CDR3 is 15 residues. The CDR3 coding sequence is TGTGCCAGCAGCCAAGAGCACAGTCAGAACACTGAAGCTTTCTTT. Translation gives CASSQEHSQNTEAFF.

Worth noting for this clone: Additional DNA sequences in this sample encode the identical CDR3. The chain combines TRBV18 with TRBJ2-1; TRBD2 aligns across 11 bases. The V and J ends lost 6 bases and 2 bases, in that order; junction bases with no gene match: 3. The CDR3 length is 15 residues. CDR1 is KGHSH and CDR2 is LQKENI in the germline V gene. The DNA for the CDR3 is TGTGCCAGCTCGCCGGGACTAGCGGCCTACAATGAGCAGTTCTTC. Protein product: CASSPGLAAYNEQFF.

This clone appeared a single time. The chain carries TRBV18 and TRBJ1-1; TRBD1 matches at 10 bases. The J segment lost 5 bases and the V segment lost 1 base, leaving 4 bases of the junction unmatched. Germline-derived CDR1 and CDR2 are KGHSH and LQKENI. The CDR3 is made up of 15 amino acids. In nucleotides, the CDR3 is TGTGCCAGCTCACCACTCTTGGGACAGGGGACTGAAGCTTTCTTT. This gives the protein CASSPLLGQGTEAFF.

CDR3 DNA sequence: TGTGCCACCAGCAGAGATGTGGCAGAAGCTTTCTTT. It codes for CATSRDVAEAFF. The chain couples TRBV15 to TRBJ1-1, with D unclear. Trimming stripped 0 bases from V and 8 bases from J, with 7 bases between. This CDR3 comprises 12 residues. Germline V lookup: CDR1 LNHNV, CDR2 YYDKDF (reference sequence).

The genes are TRBV19 and TRBJ1-1, with TRBD1 as a possible D gene (6 bases). This CDR3 region has 15 residues. V was pared by 3 bases and J by 1 base, with 12 bases between. Looked up from germline, CDR1 is LNHDA and CDR2 is SQIVND (reference sequence). The CDR3 DNA is TGTGCCAGTAGTATCACGGGGGGGGCGAACACTGAAGCTTTCTTT. This sequence encodes CASSITGGANTEAFF.

The chain couples TRBV6-1 to TRBJ1-2, with D hard to call. Trimming took 2 bases from V and 7 from J, leaving 17 bases between them. Germline V gene lookup returns CDR1 MNHNS and CDR2 SASEGT. This CDR3 has 15 amino acids. The CDR3 reads CASSEIGGSRSGYTF. The CDR3, as DNA: TGTGCCAGCAGTGAAATCGGCGGGAGCAGGTCTGGCTACACCTTC.

The J gene is TRBJ2-3, the V gene TRBV2, with D possibly TRBD2 on 5 matching bases. V was trimmed by 6 bases and J by 2 bases, leaving 6 bases between them. CDR1 is SNHLY, CDR2 FYNNEI, per germline. The CDR3 extends over 12 amino acids. The DNA of the CDR3 is TGTGCCAGCAGGACTACCACAGATACGCAGTATTTT. Protein product: CASRTTTDTQYF.

The CDR3 nucleotides read TGCGCCAGCAGCCATAGGACAGGCCCAGGGGGGTCCTACGAGCAGTACTTC. Translation gives CASSHRTGPGGSYEQYF. This sequence joins TRBV4-1 and TRBJ2-7; D is possibly TRBD1 (7 bases). V was cut by 3 bases and J by 1 base, with 19 bases left in between. The CDR3 runs to 17 residues. CDR1 and CDR2 from the germline V gene are MGHRA and YSYEKL.

The chain employs TRBV5-1 and TRBJ2-7; 8 bases are a match to TRBD1. V lost 4 bases, J lost 5 bases, and 8 bases stayed unmatched. The V gene's germline CDR1 is SGHRS and CDR2 YFSETQ. The CDR3 sequence is 14 residues long. The CDR3 DNA reads as TGCGCCAGCAGCGCCGGACAGGGACCTGACGAGCAGTACTTC. It encodes CASSAGQGPDEQYF.

V usage is TRBV2 and J usage is TRBJ1-5, with TRBD1 as a possible D gene (6 bases). Germline V gene sequence: CDR1 SNHLY, CDR2 FYNNEI. This CDR3 region has 15 residues. Trimming removed 2 bases at V and 6 bases at J, with 14 bases between. This CDR3 reads CASSEWGGARQPQHF. CDR3 sequence (DNA): TGTGCCAGCAGTGAATGGGGGGGGGCCCGTCAGCCCCAGCATTTT. Complete variable domain (other parts from reference TRBV2 and TRBJ1-5): EPEVTQTPSHQVTQMGQEVILRCVPISNHLYFYWYRQILGQKVEFLVSFYNNEISEKSEIFDDQFSVERPDGSNFTLKIRSTKLEDSAMYFCASSEWGGARQPQHFGDGTRLSIL.

As DNA, the CDR3 is TGTGCAAGTCGCTTAAGGCGGGAGTCTGGCACAGATACGCAGTATTTT. It yields the protein CASRLRRESGTDTQYF. The rearrangement joins TRBV12-2 to TRBJ2-3; TRBD2, the table's D call, lacks a check against the DNA. TRBV12-2 is a documented pseudogene. This CDR3 is 16 amino acids long.

The chain joins TRBV7-2 to TRBJ2-1; D is ambiguous. Germline CDR1 is SGHTA and CDR2 is FQGNSA. V was pared by 5 bases and J by 7 bases, with 12 bases between. This CDR3 contains 13 residues. CDR3 region: CASSPPLGNEQFF. DNA of the CDR3: TGTGCCAGCAGCCCCCCCCTAGGAAATGAGCAGTTCTTC.

At least ten counts were recorded for this clone. This chain uses TRBV2 with TRBJ2-5; a possible D gene is TRBD2 (6 bases). The germline gives CDR1 SNHLY, CDR2 FYNNEI. CDR3 length: 16 amino acids. The germline V and J ends were trimmed by 8 bases and 2 bases, with 21 bases remaining between them. CDR3 sequence (DNA): TGTGCCAGCCGCCCAACCGCTGGCGGGACTCAAGAGACCCAGTACTTC. This encodes CASRPTAGGTQETQYF.

The table lists this clone with a count of one. This chain links TRBV3-1 (or the pseudogene TRBV3-2) with TRBJ2-5, with 11 nucleotides matching TRBD1. There are 12 residues in the CDR3. The ends lost 0 bases at V and 14 bases at J; junction bases unmatched: 2. From germline, CDR1 is LGHDT and CDR2 YNNKEL (reference sequence). CDR3 residues: CASSQEDRGRYF. DNA for the CDR3: TGTGCCAGCAGCCAAGAGGACAGGGGGCGATACTTC.

V is TRBV28 and J is TRBJ2-1, with 7 nucleotides matching TRBD2. This CDR3 comprises 16 residues. Germline CDR1 MDHEN, CDR2 SYDVKM. V trimming: 6 bases; J trimming: 6 bases; junction bases outside the gene matches: 14. The chain's CDR3 is CASSSYGLSGINEQFF. The DNA for the CDR3 is TGTGCCAGCAGCTCTTACGGTCTGAGCGGGATCAATGAGCAGTTCTTC.

The chain joins TRBV4-1 to TRBJ2-5; D not certain. Germline lookup yields CDR1 MGHRA and CDR2 YSYEKL. CDR3 length: 16 residues. Trimming left V 0 bases short and J 2 bases short, with 13 bases between. CDR3 amino acids: CASSQDVGRLQETQYF. The CDR3 coding sequence is TGCGCCAGCAGCCAAGATGTGGGCCGATTGCAAGAGACCCAGTACTTC.

The chain employs TRBV7-2 and TRBJ2-7, with TRBD1 as a possible D gene (5 bases). There are 14 residues in the CDR3. CDR1 and CDR2 (germline): SGHTA, FQGNSA. V lost 6 bases to trimming and J lost 2 bases, with 14 bases between them. CDR3 nucleotides: TGTGCCAGCAGTACAGGCGCGCCCACCTACGAGCAGTACTTC. It yields the protein CASSTGAPTYEQYF.

Comment on this clone: The sample holds other DNA sequences that translate to the same CDR3. This chain links TRBV19 with TRBJ1-4; D gene uncertain. V was clipped by 5 bases and J by 5 bases, with 9 bases between them. The germline CDR1 and CDR2 sequences are LNHDA and SQIVND (reference sequence). The CDR3 has 13 amino acids. The CDR3 DNA follows: TGTGCCAGTAGTGGGCAGCTCAATGAAAAACTGTTTTTT. Its protein is CASSGQLNEKLFF.

The chain combines TRBV27 with TRBJ2-2; D not resolved. Trimming took 7 bases from V and 0 from J, leaving 6 bases between them. The length of the CDR3 is 13 residues. The germline CDR1 and CDR2 sequences are MNHEY and SMNVEV (reference sequence). Written as DNA, the CDR3 is TGTGCCAGCACTCCGTCGAACACCGGGGAGCTGTTTTTT. Protein sequence: CASTPSNTGELFF.

With regard to this clone: This sample also contains other DNA sequences that code for the same CDR3. The rearrangement links TRBV9 to TRBJ1-2; D is perhaps TRBD1 (6 bases). Germline CDR1 and CDR2: SGDLS and YYNGEE. The V and J ends lost 0 bases and 2 bases respectively, with 8 bases between them. CDR3 length: 14 residues. The CDR3 spells CASSVGTGNYGYTF. Here the CDR3 DNA reads TGTGCCAGCAGCGTAGGCACAGGGAACTATGGCTACACCTTC.